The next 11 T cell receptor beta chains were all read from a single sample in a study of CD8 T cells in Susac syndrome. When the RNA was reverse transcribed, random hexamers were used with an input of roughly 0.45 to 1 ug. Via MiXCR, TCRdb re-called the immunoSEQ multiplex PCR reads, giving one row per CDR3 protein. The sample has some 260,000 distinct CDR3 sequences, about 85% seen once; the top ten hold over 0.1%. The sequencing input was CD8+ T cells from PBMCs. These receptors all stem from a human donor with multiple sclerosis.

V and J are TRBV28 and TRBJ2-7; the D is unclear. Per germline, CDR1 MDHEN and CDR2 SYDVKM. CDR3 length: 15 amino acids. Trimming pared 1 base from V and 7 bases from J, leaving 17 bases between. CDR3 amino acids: CASSLYAGYMGEQYF. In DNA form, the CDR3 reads TGTGCCAGCAGTTTATACGCCGGTTACATGGGGGAGCAGTACTTC.

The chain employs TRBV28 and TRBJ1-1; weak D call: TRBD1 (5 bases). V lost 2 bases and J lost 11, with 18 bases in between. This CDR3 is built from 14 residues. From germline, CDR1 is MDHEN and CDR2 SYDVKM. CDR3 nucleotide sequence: TGTGCCAGCAGTTTAATCACTGGAGGGGTTCTGGCTTTCTTT. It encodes CASSLITGGVLAFF.

The CDR3 DNA is TGTGCCAGCAGCCCAGGTGGTACCTATGGCTACACCTTC. Its translation: CASSPGGTYGYTF. The V gene is TRBV9, the J gene TRBJ1-2; D is ambiguous. CDR1 is SGDLS, CDR2 YYNGEE, per germline. V lost 4 bases and J lost 4, with 11 bases in between. The CDR3 contains 13 residues.

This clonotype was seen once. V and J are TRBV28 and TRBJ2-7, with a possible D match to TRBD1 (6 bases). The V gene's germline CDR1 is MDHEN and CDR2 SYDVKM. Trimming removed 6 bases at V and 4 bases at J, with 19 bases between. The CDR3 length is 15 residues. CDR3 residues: CASRKQLRDNYEQYF. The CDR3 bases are TGTGCCAGCAGGAAACAACTTCGGGACAATTACGAGCAGTACTTC.

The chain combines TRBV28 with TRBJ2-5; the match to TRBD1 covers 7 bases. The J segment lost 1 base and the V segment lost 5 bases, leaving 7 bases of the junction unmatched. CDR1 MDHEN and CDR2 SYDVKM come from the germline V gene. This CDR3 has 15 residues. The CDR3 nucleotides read TGTGCCAGCAGTGTTAGCCGGGACAGCCAAGAGACCCAGTACTTC. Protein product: CASSVSRDSQETQYF.

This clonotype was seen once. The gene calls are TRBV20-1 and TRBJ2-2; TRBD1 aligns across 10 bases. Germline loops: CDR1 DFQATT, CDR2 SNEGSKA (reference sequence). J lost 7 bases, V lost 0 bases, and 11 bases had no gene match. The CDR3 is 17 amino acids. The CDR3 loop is CSARDVSGQGIVGELFF. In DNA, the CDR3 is TGCAGTGCTAGAGACGTTTCGGGACAGGGGATCGTCGGGGAGCTGTTTTTT.

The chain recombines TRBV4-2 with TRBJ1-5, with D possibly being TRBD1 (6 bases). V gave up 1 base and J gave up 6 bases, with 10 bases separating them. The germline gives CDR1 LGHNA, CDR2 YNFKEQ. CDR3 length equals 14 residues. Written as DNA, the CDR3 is TGTGCCAGCAGCCAAGCAGGGGAGGGTCAGCCCCAGCATTTT. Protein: CASSQAGEGQPQHF.

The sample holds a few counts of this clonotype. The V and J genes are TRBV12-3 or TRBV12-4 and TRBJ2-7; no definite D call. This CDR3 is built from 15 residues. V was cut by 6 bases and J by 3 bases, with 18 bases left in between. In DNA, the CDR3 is TGTGCCAGCAGCCAATCACGACGGACGGGCTACGAGCAGTACTTC. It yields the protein CASSQSRRTGYEQYF.

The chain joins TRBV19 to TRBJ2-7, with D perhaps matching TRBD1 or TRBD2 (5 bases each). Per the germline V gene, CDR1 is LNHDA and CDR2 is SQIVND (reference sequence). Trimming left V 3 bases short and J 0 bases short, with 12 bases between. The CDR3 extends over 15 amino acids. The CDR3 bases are TGTGCCAGTAGTATCGGGGACCACAGCTCCTACGAGCAGTACTTC. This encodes CASSIGDHSSYEQYF.

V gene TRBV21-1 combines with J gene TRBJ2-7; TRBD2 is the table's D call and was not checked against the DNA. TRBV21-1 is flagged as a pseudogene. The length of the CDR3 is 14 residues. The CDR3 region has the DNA TGTGCCAGCAGCACGGTTGGACTTGACTACGAGCAGTACTTC. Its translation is CASSTVGLDYEQYF.

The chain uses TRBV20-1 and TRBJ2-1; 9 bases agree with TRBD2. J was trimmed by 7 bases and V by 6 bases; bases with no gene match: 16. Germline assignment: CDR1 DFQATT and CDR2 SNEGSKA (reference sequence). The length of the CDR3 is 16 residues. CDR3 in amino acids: CSARARWREGRNEQFF. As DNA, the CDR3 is TGCAGTGCGCGTGCAAGATGGCGGGAGGGCAGAAATGAGCAGTTCTTC.